Listed below are T cell receptor beta chains from one sample, sequenced in a study of CD8 T cells in Susac syndrome. TCRdb redid the calling of the immunoSEQ multiplex PCR reads with MiXCR, one entry per CDR3 protein. Of approximately 200,000 distinct CDR3 sequences in the sample, more than 85% were seen once. The material sequenced was CD4+ T cells from PBMCs. Every receptor here comes from a human donor with multiple sclerosis. Both conserved end residues are part of each CDR3. D genes are given only for firm matches. Some rows have no size entry. The others give once, few or many, or a class for an expanded clone.

clone_size | cdr3_length | j_call | d_call | v_call | cdr3_aa | cdr3_nt
once | 14 | TRBJ1-2 | TRBD1 | TRBV6-5 | CASSSYDRGDGYTF | TGTGCCAGCAGTTCCTATGACAGGGGGGATGGCTACACCTTC
- | 15 | TRBJ2-7 | TRBD2 | TRBV2 | CASSGAGRTNYEQYF | TGTGCCAGCAGCGGAGCGGGACGGACGAACTACGAGCAGTACTTC
- | 13 | TRBJ2-1 | - | TRBV2 | CATVLSSYNEQFF | TGTGCCACCGTTTTAAGCTCCTACAATGAGCAGTTCTTC
- | 11 | TRBJ1-5 | - | TRBV15 | CATSLNQPQHF | TGTGCCACCAGCCTGAATCAGCCCCAGCATTTT
- | 11 | TRBJ2-1 | - | TRBV3-1 | CASRLKGEQFF | TGTGCCAGCAGACTCAAGGGCGAGCAGTTCTTC
- | 13 | TRBJ2-1 | - | TRBV20-1 | CSASYGGRTEQFF | TGCAGTGCTAGTTACGGGGGGCGAACTGAGCAGTTCTTC
- | 12 | TRBJ1-1 | - | TRBV29-1 | CSVGEDVTEAFF | TGCAGCGTTGGGGAGGATGTAACTGAAGCTTTCTTT
- | 12 | TRBJ1-2 | - | TRBV30 | CAWVRDRRGYTF | TGTGCCTGGGTCCGGGACCGCCGCGGCTACACCTTC
- | 16 | TRBJ2-2 | TRBD1 | TRBV12-3/TRBV12-4 | CATRQGGRQNTGELFF | TGTGCCACCAGACAGGGCGGCAGACAGAACACCGGGGAGCTGTTTTTT
- | 15 | TRBJ2-6 | - | TRBV3-1 | CASRLKGLPANVLTF | TGTGCCAGCAGACTAAAGGGGCTACCGGCCAACGTCCTGACTTTC
- | 16 | TRBJ2-3 | TRBD2 | TRBV5-1 | CASSLSSGSRTDTQYF | TGCGCCAGCAGCTTGTCTAGCGGGAGTCGCACAGATACGCAGTATTTT
once | 15 | TRBJ2-1 | - | TRBV20-1 | CSAVRGGSSYNEQFF | TGCAGTGCTGTCAGAGGGGGGAGCTCCTACAATGAGCAGTTCTTC
- | 13 | TRBJ2-3 | - | TRBV27 | CASSLSGEDTQYF | TGTGCCAGCAGTTTATCGGGTGAAGATACGCAGTATTTT
- | 16 | TRBJ2-1 | TRBD2 | TRBV9 | CASSVAGSGGFAEQFF | TGTGCCAGCAGCGTAGCGGGTAGCGGGGGTTTCGCTGAGCAGTTCTTC
- | 14 | TRBJ1-5 | - | TRBV30 | CAWSVRGSNQPQHF | TGTGCCTGGAGTGTACGGGGTAGCAATCAGCCCCAGCATTTT
- | 15 | TRBJ2-1 | TRBD2 | TRBV7-3 | CASRPPTSGGNEQFF | TGTGCCAGCAGGCCCCCAACTAGCGGGGGAAATGAGCAGTTCTTC
- | 16 | TRBJ2-6 | - | TRBV6-5 | CASSSSITAGANVLTF | TGTGCCAGCAGTTCGTCCATCACGGCTGGGGCCAACGTCCTGACTTTC
- | 14 | TRBJ2-5 | - | TRBV13 | CASSPGPSRETQYF | TGTGCCAGCAGCCCTGGCCCCTCGAGGGAGACCCAGTACTTC
- | 10 | TRBJ1-1 | - | TRBV29-1 | CSVVYTEAFF | TGCAGCGTTGTATACACTGAAGCTTTCTTT
- | 17 | TRBJ2-2 | - | TRBV20-1 | CSARDFIGAANTGELFF | TGCAGTGCTAGAGATTTCATCGGGGCCGCGAACACCGGGGAGCTGTTTTTT
once | 14 | TRBJ1-6 | - | TRBV28 | CASNPGQRGSPLHF | TGTGCCAGCAATCCAGGACAGCGCGGTTCACCCCTCCACTTT
few | 14 | TRBJ2-5 | - | TRBV30 | CAWRGKGLGETQYF | TGTGCCTGGCGGGGAAAAGGATTGGGAGAGACCCAGTACTTC
- | 14 | TRBJ2-7 | - | TRBV20-1 | CSARGGGWTYEQYF | TGCAGTGCTAGGGGGGGCGGTTGGACCTACGAGCAGTACTTC
few | 14 | TRBJ1-5 | - | TRBV12-3/TRBV12-4 | CASSLSGRGQPQHF | TGTGCCAGCAGTTTATCAGGGCGAGGTCAGCCCCAGCATTTT
- | 15 | TRBJ1-2 | - | TRBV9 | CASSALLDITYGYTF | TGTGCCAGCAGCGCCCTATTAGACATTACTTATGGCTACACCTTC
once | 16 | TRBJ2-5 | TRBD2 | TRBV20-1 | CSARVSSGGSRETQYF | TGCAGTGCTAGAGTTTCGAGCGGGGGCAGTCGAGAGACCCAGTACTTC
- | 15 | TRBJ2-5 | TRBD1 | TRBV7-9 | CASSLATGGAETQYF | TGTGCCAGCAGCTTAGCCACAGGGGGCGCGGAGACCCAGTACTTC
- | 16 | TRBJ1-1 | TRBD1 | TRBV18 | CASSPFESGQGLEAFF | TGTGCCAGCTCACCATTTGAATCGGGACAGGGTTTGGAAGCTTTCTTT
- | 15 | TRBJ2-7 | - | TRBV4-2 | CASSQGLPTPNEQYF | TGTGCCAGCAGCCAAGGACTCCCTACCCCCAACGAGCAGTACTTC
- | 15 | TRBJ1-2 | TRBD1 | TRBV9 | CASSVRGQGDYGYTF | TGTGCCAGCAGCGTGAGAGGACAGGGTGACTATGGCTACACCTTC
- | 16 | TRBJ2-1 | - | TRBV20-1 | CSAPNRGTAVSNEQFF | TGCAGTGCCCCAAACCGAGGGACCGCGGTTTCGAATGAGCAGTTCTTC